These 5 T cell receptor beta chains share one sample of origin, sequenced in a study of cytomegalovirus exposure and HLA in healthy donors (dated by TCRdb to 2015 to 2018). Library construction relied on the immunoSEQ multiplex PCR assay. For the multiplex PCR, a mixture combining 60 forward primers for TCR Vbeta segments and 13 reverse primers for TCR Jbeta segments was used. TCRdb took this table from immuneACCESS and kept in-frame rearrangements with V and J called. Such tables lack part of the clones; where checked against another copy, unresolved V genes explain under half of the gap, and the rest is unexplained. The sample yields 100,000 to 150,000 clones; roughly 80% were counted once. The biggest ten clones account for 2% to 2.5% of the sample. The sample was PBMCs. The receptors derive from a man aged 25 to 40 in good health and CMV-seronegative.

The chain is built from TRBV6-5 and TRBJ2-7; perhaps TRBD1 as D (7 bases). Trimming removed 2 bases at V and 3 bases at J, with 11 bases between. There are 14 residues in the CDR3. Germline CDR1 MNHEY, CDR2 SVGAGI. CDR3 amino acids: CASSYNRGLYEQYF. The CDR3 region has the DNA TGTGCCAGCAGTTACAACAGGGGACTCTACGAGCAGTACTTC.

J is TRBJ1-6 and V is TRBV28; a possible D gene is TRBD1 (6 bases). Germline CDR1 and CDR2: MDHEN and SYDVKM. The CDR3 spans 15 residues. With 3 bases removed from V and 4 bases from J, the gap between germline ends came to 10 bases. Written as DNA, the CDR3 is TGTGCCAGCAGTTTCAACAGGGCTTATAATTCACCCCTCCACTTT. This codes for CASSFNRAYNSPLHF. The full variable domain, its missing parts supplied by reference TRBV28 and TRBJ1-6, is DVKVTQSSRYLVKRTGEKVFLECVQDMDHENMFWYRQDPGLGLRLIYFSYDVKMKEKGDIPEGYSVSREKKERFSLILESASTNQTSMYLCASSFNRAYNSPLHFGNGTRLTVT.

This chain joins TRBV6-5 and TRBJ1-3, with a weak D call TRBD1 (5 bases). Per germline, CDR1 MNHEY and CDR2 SVGAGI. V was cut by 0 bases and J by 0 bases, with 9 bases left in between. The CDR3 totals 16 residues. CDR3 in DNA: TGTGCCAGCAGTTACTCTCAGGGTATCTCTGGAAACACCATATATTTT. Translation: CASSYSQGISGNTIYF.

V gene TRBV15 combines with J gene TRBJ2-3, with 12 nucleotides matching TRBD2. Germline values: CDR1 LNHNV, CDR2 YYDKDF (reference sequence). V lost 5 bases, J lost 3 bases, and 9 bases stayed unmatched. The CDR3 sequence is 17 residues long. The CDR3 reads CATSGTSGLGLTDTQYF. The CDR3 nucleotides are TGTGCCACCAGCGGGACTAGCGGGCTGGGCCTTACAGATACGCAGTATTTT.

The rearrangement uses TRBV30 and TRBJ2-6, with 9 bases fitting TRBD1. V trimming: 4 bases; J trimming: 0 bases; junction bases outside the gene matches: 7. The CDR3 runs to 17 residues. The germline CDR1 and CDR2 sequences are GTSNPN and SVGIG (reference sequence). DNA of the CDR3: TGTGCCTGGATCCGGGACAGGGTGTACTCTGGGGCCAACGTCCTGACTTTC. Protein sequence: CAWIRDRVYSGANVLTF.